This TCR beta chain was recorded in a study of cytomegalovirus exposure and HLA in healthy donors. The CDR3 consists of 14 residues. PCR used 60 Vbeta primers and 13 Jbeta primers. Sequencing used immunoSEQ multiplex PCR; TCRdb keeps in-frame clones, though not all of them. The sample holds roughly 180,000 clones; 8.5% to 10% are singletons and the top ten take 1% to 1.5%. As regards this clone: What it binds is unknown.

The study, taken as a whole, reports: Cytomegalovirus-associated status was assigned to about 150 TCR beta chains. Most TCR sequences proved rare, with some public TCRs found in many donors. Later findings reportedly placed an Asian-associated ancestry cluster below the roughly 670-donor mean for N-insertions.

Sequenced material: PBMCs. V and J are TRBV21-1 and TRBJ2-4; the D segment call TRBD2 is taken from the table without a DNA check. TRBV21-1 is tagged as a pseudogene. The sequence derives from a woman between 25 and 40 years old in good health and CMV-seropositive. The CDR3 DNA follows: TGTGCCAGCAGCAAACCCCTAGCCAAAAACATTCAGTACTTC. Translation: CASSKPLAKNIQYF.